This T cell receptor (beta chain) appears in the sequencing data of a study of early T cells in non-severe SARS-CoV-2 infection. This clonotype showed up just a few times. TCRdb independently ran MiXCR on the 5' RACE reads; one entry per CDR3 protein. The sample lists about 85,000 distinct CDR3 sequences, over 13% occurring once. J was trimmed by 5 bases and V by 1 base; bases with no gene match: 2. Germline CDR1 is DFQATT and CDR2 is SNEGSKA (reference sequence). CDR3 size: 13 residues. The chain has TRBV20-1 and TRBJ1-2; the match to TRBD1 covers 9 bases. Material: whole blood. This TCR was sampled from an adult who was a healthcare worker with PCR-confirmed SARS-CoV-2 infection or an uninfected control (not recorded which). The CDR3 nucleotides read TGCAGTGCTAGAGGGGGGACAGGGTATGGCTACACCTTC. Encoded protein: CSARGGTGYGYTF.